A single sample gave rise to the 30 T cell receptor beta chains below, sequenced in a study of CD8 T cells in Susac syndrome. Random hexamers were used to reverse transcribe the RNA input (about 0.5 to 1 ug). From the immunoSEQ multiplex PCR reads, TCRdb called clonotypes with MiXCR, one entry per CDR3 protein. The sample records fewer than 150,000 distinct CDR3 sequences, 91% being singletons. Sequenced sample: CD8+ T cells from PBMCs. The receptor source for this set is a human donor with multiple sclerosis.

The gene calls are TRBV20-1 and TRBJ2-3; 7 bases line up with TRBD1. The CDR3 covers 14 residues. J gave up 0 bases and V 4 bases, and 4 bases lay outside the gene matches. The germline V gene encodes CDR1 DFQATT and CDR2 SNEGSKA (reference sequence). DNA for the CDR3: TGCAGTGCTAAACGGACAGGAAGCACAGATACGCAGTATTTT. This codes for CSAKRTGSTDTQYF.

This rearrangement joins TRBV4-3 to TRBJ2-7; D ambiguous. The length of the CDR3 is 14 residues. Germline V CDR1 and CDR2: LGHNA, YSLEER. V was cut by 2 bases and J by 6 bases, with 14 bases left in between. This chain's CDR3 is CASSQRRLVGEQYF. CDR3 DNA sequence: TGCGCCAGCAGCCAAAGACGTCTAGTAGGCGAGCAGTACTTC.

CDR3 coding DNA: TGTGCCAGCAGCCAGGACCCGAGGTTAGCTGGCTACACCTTC. This translates into CASSQDPRLAGYTF. This chain uses TRBV27 with TRBJ1-2; D gene unclear. CDR1 MNHEY and CDR2 SMNVEV come from the germline V gene (reference sequence). The CDR3 contains 14 residues. V was pared by 6 bases and J by 7 bases, with 18 bases between.

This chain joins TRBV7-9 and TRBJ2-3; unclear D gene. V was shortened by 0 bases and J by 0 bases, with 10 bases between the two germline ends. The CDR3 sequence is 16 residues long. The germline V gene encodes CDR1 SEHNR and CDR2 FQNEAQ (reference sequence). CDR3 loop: CASSLAKEISTDTQYF. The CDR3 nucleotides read TGTGCCAGCAGCTTAGCCAAGGAAATTAGCACAGATACGCAGTATTTT.

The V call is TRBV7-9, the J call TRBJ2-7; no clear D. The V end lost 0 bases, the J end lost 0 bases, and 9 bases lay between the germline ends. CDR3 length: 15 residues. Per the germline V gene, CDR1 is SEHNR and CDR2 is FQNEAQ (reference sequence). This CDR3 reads CASSLALLVSYEQYF. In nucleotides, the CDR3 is TGTGCCAGCAGCTTAGCACTGTTGGTCTCCTACGAGCAGTACTTC.

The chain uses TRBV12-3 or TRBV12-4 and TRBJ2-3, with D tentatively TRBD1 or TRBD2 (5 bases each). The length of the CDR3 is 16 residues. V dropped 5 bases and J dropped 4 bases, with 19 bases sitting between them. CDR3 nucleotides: TGTGCCAGCAGTGGGATACAGGAGGCCACGGCAGATACGCAGTATTTT. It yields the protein CASSGIQEATADTQYF.

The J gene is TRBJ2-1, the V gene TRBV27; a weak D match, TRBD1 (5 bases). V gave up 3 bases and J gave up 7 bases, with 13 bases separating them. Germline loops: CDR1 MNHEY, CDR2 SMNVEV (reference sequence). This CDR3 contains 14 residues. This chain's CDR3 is CASSFQGGGNEQFF. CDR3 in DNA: TGTGCCAGCAGTTTCCAGGGCGGTGGGAATGAGCAGTTCTTC.

The CDR3 DNA reads as TGCAGCGTTCCGACAGGTGTTGCTAACTATGGCTACACCTTC. Its translation: CSVPTGVANYGYTF. The rearrangement uses TRBV29-1 and TRBJ1-2, with D possibly being TRBD1 (6 bases). CDR3 size: 14 residues. In germline, CDR1 is SQVTM, CDR2 ANQGSEA. Trimming left V 5 bases short and J 0 bases short, with 13 bases between.

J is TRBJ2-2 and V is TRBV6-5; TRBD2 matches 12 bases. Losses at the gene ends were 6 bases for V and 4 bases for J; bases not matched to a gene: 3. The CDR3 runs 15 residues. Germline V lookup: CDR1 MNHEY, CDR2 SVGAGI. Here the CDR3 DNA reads TGTGCCAGCAGCAGACTAGCGGGAGTCACCGGGGAGCTGTTTTTT. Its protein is CASSRLAGVTGELFF.

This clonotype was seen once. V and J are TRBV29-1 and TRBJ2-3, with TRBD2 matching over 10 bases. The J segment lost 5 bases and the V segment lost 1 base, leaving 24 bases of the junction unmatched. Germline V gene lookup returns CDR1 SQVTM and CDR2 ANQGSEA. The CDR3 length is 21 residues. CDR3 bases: TGCAGCGTTGAAGGAGGCCGACCAGGAAGCTTTAGCGGGAGGATGCAAGATACGCAGTATTTT. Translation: CSVEGGRPGSFSGRMQDTQYF.

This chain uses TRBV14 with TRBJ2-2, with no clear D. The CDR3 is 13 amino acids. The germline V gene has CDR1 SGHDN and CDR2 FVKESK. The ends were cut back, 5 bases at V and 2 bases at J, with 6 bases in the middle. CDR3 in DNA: TGTGCCAGCAGCGGGATTAACACCGGGGAGCTGTTTTTT. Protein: CASSGINTGELFF.

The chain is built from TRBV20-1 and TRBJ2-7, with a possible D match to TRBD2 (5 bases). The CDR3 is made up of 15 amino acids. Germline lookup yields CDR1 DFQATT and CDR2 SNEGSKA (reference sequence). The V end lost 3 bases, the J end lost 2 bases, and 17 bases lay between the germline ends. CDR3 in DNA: TGCAGTGCTAGGGAGCTAGCCCTAATTGCCTACGAGCAGTACTTC. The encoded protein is CSARELALIAYEQYF.

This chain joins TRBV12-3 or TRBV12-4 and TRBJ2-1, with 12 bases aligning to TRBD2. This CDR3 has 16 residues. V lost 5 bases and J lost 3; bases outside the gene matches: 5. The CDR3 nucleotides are TGTGCCAGCAGTGCTAGCGGGAGGGCCTTCTACAATGAGCAGTTCTTC. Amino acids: CASSASGRAFYNEQFF.

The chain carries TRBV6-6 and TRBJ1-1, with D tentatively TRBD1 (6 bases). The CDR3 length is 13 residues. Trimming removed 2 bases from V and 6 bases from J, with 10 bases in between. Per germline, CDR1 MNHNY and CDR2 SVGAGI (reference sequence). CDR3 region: CASSYNRESEAFF. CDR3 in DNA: TGTGCCAGCAGTTACAACAGGGAGTCTGAAGCTTTCTTT.

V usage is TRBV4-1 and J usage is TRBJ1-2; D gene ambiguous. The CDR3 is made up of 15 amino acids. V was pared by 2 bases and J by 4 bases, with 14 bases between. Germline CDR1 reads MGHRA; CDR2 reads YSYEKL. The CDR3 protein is CASSQISTASYGYTF. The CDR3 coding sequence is TGCGCCAGCAGCCAAATCTCTACAGCTAGCTATGGCTACACCTTC.

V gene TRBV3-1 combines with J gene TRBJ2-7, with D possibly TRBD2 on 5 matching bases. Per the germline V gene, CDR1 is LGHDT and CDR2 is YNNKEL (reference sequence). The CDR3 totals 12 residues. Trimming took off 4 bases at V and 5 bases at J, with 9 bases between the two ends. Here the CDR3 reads CASSPQADEQYF. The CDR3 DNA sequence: TGTGCCAGCAGCCCGCAAGCGGACGAGCAGTACTTC.

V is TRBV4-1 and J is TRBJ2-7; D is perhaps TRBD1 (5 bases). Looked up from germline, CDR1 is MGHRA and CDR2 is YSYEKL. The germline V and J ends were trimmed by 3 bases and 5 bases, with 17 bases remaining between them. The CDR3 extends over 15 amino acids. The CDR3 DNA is TGCGCCAGCAGCCACTTACAGGTCGAGACCGACGAGCAGTACTTC. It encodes CASSHLQVETDEQYF.

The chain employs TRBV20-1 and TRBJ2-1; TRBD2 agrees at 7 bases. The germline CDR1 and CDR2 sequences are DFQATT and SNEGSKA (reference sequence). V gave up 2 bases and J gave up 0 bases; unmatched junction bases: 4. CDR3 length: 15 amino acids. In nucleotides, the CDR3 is TGCAGTGCTAGAAGGCTAGCGGACTCCTACAATGAGCAGTTCTTC. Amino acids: CSARRLADSYNEQFF.

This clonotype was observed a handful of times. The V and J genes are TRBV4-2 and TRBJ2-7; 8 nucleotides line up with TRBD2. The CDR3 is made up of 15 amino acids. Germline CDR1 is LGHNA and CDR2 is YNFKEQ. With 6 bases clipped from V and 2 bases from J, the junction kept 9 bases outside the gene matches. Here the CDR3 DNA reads TGTGCCAGCAGTCAGGGGCTAGCGGGCGCCTACGAGCAGTACTTC. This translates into CASSQGLAGAYEQYF.

This CDR3 is CASSSGTNAGELFF. In DNA, the CDR3 is TGTGCCAGCAGTTCAGGGACTAACGCCGGGGAGCTGTTTTTT. V is TRBV27 and J is TRBJ2-2; 7 bases map to TRBD2. CDR3 length: 14 amino acids. After removal of 4 bases from V and 6 bases from J, the junction contained 5 bases not matched to a gene. Germline V gene lookup returns CDR1 MNHEY and CDR2 SMNVEV (reference sequence).

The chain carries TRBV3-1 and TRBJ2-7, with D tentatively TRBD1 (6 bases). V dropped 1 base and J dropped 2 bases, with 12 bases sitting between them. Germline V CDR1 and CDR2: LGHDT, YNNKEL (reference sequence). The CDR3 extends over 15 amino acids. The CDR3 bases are TGTGCCAGCAGCCAAGGGTCCCCAGGGGCCTACGAGCAGTACTTC. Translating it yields CASSQGSPGAYEQYF.

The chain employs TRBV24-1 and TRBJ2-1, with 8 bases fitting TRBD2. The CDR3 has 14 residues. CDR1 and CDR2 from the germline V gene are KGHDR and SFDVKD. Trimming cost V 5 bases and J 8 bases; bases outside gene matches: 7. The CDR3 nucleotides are TGTGCCACCAGTGCCAGCGGGAGTAGCTATGAGCAGTTCTTC. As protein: CATSASGSSYEQFF.

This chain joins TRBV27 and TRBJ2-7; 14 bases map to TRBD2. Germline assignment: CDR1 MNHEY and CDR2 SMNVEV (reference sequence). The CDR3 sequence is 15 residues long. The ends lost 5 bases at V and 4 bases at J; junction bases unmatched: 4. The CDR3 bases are TGTGCCAGCAGTAAGGGACTAGCGGGAGTGTACGAGCAGTACTTC. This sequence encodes CASSKGLAGVYEQYF.

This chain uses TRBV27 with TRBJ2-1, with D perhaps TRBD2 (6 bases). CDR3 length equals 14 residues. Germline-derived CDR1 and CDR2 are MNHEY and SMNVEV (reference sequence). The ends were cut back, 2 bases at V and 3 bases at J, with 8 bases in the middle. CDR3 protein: CASSLTGDYNEQFF. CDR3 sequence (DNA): TGTGCCAGCAGTTTAACGGGGGACTACAATGAGCAGTTCTTC.

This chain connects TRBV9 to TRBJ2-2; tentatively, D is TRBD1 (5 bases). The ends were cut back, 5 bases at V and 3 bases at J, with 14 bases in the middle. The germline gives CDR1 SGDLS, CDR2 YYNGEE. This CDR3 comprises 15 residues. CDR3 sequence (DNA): TGTGCCAGCAGTGCCGAGGACACGGACACCGGGGAGCTGTTTTTT. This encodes CASSAEDTDTGELFF.

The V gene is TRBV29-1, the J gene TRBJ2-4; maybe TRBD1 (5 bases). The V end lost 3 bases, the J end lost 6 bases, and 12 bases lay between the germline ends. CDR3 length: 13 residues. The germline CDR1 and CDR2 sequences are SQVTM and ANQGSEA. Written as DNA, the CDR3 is TGCAGCGTTGATCCTGGGCAGGGAAACATTCAGTACTTC. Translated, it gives CSVDPGQGNIQYF.

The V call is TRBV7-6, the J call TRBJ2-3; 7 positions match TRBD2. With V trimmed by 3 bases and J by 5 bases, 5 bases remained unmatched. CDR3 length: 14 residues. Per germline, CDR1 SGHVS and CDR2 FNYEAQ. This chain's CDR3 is CASSFAGARDTQYF. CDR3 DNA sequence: TGTGCCAGCAGCTTCGCGGGAGCTAGAGATACGCAGTATTTT.

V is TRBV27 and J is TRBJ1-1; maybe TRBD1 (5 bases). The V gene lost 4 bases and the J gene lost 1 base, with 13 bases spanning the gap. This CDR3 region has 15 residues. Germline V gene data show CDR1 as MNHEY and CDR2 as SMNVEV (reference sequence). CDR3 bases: TGTGCCAGCAGTTCCCTTGGGGCTGAGAACACTGAAGCTTTCTTT. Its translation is CASSSLGAENTEAFF.

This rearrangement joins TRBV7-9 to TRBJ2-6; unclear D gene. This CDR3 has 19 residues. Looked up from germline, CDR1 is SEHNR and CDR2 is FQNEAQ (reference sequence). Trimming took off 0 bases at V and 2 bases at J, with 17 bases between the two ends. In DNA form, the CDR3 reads TGTGCCAGCAGCTTAGCAGTATTGGGAAAGTCTACTGGGGCCAACGTCCTGACTTTC. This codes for CASSLAVLGKSTGANVLTF.

The CDR3 loop reads CASSETGGSGQPQHF. The CDR3 coding sequence is TGTGCCAGCAGTGAGACAGGGGGCTCTGGGCAGCCCCAGCATTTT. The rearrangement links TRBV27 to TRBJ1-5; the match to TRBD1 covers 10 bases. V gave up 5 bases and J gave up 7 bases; unmatched junction bases: 8. CDR3 length equals 15 residues. Germline V gives CDR1 MNHEY, CDR2 SMNVEV (reference sequence).